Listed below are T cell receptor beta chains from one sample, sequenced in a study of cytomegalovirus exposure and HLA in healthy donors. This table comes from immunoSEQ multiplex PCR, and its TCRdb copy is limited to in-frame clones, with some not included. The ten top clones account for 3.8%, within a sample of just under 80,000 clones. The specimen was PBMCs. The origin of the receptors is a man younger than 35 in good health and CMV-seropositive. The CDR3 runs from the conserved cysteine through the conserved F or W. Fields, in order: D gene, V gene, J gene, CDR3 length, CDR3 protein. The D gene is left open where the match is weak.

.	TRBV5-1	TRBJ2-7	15	CASSLDRQSSYEQYF
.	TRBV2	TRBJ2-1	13	CASSDLASDEQFF
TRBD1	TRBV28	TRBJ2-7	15	CASRGDRRYSYEQYF
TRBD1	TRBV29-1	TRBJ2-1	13	CSAKDRGGNEQFF
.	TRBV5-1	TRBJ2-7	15	CASSLAGSRSYEQYF
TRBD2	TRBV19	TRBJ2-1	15	CATRDRTSGNNEQFF
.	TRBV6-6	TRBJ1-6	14	CASSRELFNSPLHF
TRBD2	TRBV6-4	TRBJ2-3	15	CASSDGAGVADTQYF
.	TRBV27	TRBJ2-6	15	CASTPHRAGANVLTF
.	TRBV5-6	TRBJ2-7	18	CASSRTFAPYRASYEQYF
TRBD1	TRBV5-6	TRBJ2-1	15	CASSQAGGPYNEQFF
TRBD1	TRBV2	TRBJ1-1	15	CATRTGGARNTEAFF
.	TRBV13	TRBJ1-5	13	CASSQGGYQPQHF
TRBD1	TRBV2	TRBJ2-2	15	CASSSRQGRHGELFF
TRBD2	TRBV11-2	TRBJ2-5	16	CASSFLAGGPGETQYF
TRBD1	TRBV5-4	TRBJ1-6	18	CASSVGPPGTAYNSPLHF
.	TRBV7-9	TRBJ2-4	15	CASTRQAIAKNIQYF
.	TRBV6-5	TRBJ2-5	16	CASSYRRVQGVETQYF
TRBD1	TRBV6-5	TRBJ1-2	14	CASSYLGTGNGYTF
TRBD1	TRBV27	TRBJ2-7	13	CAARDRVSYEQYF
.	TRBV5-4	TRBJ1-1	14	CASSGQEGGTEAFF
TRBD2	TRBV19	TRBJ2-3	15	CASSDRGGSTDTQYF
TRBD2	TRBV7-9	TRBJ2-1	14	CASSLEGLANEQFF
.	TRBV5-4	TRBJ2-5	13	CASSLETGKTQYF
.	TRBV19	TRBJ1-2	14	CASSTLRGDYGYTF
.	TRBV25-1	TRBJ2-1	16	CASSEGFRRGYNEQFF
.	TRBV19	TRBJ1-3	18	CASSQAGGRGLFGNTIYF
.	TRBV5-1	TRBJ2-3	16	CASSPEAPSSTDTQYF
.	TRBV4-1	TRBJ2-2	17	CASSQVPGTGWTGELFF
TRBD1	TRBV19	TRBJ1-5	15	CAGGTGKGGSQPQHF
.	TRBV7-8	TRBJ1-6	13	CASSLSGSSPLHF
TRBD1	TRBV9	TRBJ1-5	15	CASSVSWDSNQPQHF
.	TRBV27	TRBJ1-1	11	CASSQGLEAFF
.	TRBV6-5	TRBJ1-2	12	CGVREGPYGYTF
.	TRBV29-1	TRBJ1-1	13	CSPTGLGDTEAFF
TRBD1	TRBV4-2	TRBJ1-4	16	CASSQGGNRGNEKLFF
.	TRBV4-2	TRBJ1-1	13	CASSQVLLIEAFF
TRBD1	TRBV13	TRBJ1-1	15	CASSWDRGRMTEAFF
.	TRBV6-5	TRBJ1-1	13	CASSYSGVTEAFF
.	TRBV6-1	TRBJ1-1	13	CASNRQGRTEAFF
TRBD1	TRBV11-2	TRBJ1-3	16	CASSTTHRGAGNTIYF
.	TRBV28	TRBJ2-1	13	CASRAGAGDEQFF
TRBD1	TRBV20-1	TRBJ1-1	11	CSAWFYRGAFF
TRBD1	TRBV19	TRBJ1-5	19	CASSRWTGTGGSRNQPQHF
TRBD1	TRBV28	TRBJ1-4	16	CASSNHRGLGGEKLFF
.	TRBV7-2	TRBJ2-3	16	CASSLGVSSDTDTQYF
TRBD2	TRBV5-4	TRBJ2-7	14	CASSLTSGGGEQYF
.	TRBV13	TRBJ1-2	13	CASSSTANYGYTF
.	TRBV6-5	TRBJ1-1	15	CASSYSEGIYTEAFF
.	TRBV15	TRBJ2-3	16	CATSRMTTLGTDTQYF
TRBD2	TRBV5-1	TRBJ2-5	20	CASSQKGGSSGAHKTETQYF
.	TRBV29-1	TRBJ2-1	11	CSVPQGYEQFF
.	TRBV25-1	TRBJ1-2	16	CASSDNSAVIGEGYTF